The 23 T cell receptor beta chains reported below all come from one sample, sequenced in a study of quantifying T cell responses using KT2 cells. Study-wide background: RNA was reverse transcribed with TCR alpha and beta constant-region primers.

A single-stranded UMI oligo with SP2 sequence was ligated to cDNA 3' ends. First-round PCR used four to five cycles and beta primers RC1.1 and RC1.2 covering TRBC1 and TRBC2. TCRdb re-called the UMI-ligation and nested PCR reads with MiXCR, one entry per CDR3 protein. The table includes over 35,000 distinct CDR3 sequences, 17% detected once. Source material: PBMCs spiked with cells of the T cell clone KT2. All receptors derive from a human donor.

The chain is built from TRBV7-2 and TRBJ2-5; no clear D. This CDR3 has 14 residues. From germline, CDR1 is SGHTA and CDR2 FQGNSA. Trimming pared 4 bases from V and 7 bases from J, leaving 16 bases between. The CDR3: CASSSRAPHATQYF. Written as DNA, the CDR3 is TGTGCCAGCAGCTCTCGCGCGCCTCACGCGACCCAGTACTTC.

This clonotype was observed a few times. The gene calls are TRBV6-1 and TRBJ1-1; tentatively, D is TRBD1 (6 bases). The germline V gene has CDR1 MNHNS and CDR2 SASEGT. V lost 5 bases, J lost 5 bases, and 12 bases lay in between. The CDR3 contains 13 residues. The DNA of the CDR3 is TGTGCCAGCAGTATTCGAACAGGGACTGAAGCTTTCTTT. As protein: CASSIRTGTEAFF.

This clonotype was observed at least ten times. The gene calls are TRBV27 and TRBJ2-7; 10 nucleotides line up with TRBD1. Germline V CDR1 and CDR2: MNHEY, SMNVEV (reference sequence). The V and J ends lost 5 bases and 1 base, in that order; junction bases with no gene match: 5. This CDR3 has 15 amino acids. Written as DNA, the CDR3 is TGTGCCAGCAGTGCCCCGGGACAGGGGTCCTACGAGCAGTACTTC. It translates to CASSAPGQGSYEQYF.

This clonotype was observed a few times. This chain connects TRBV10-3 to TRBJ2-7, with D possibly TRBD2 on 5 matching bases. V gave up 4 bases and J gave up 3 bases, with 16 bases separating them. CDR3 size: 15 residues. Germline loops: CDR1 ENHRY, CDR2 SYGVKD. The chain's CDR3 is CAISVHRPGNYEQYF. CDR3 bases: TGTGCCATCAGTGTCCATCGGCCGGGAAACTACGAGCAGTACTTC.

This clonotype was counted between two and nine times. The chain joins TRBV3-1 to TRBJ2-3; 9 nucleotides align to TRBD1. J gave up 8 bases and V 4 bases, and 7 bases lay outside the gene matches. The CDR3 has 14 residues. The germline CDR1 and CDR2 sequences are LGHDT and YNNKEL (reference sequence). This chain's CDR3 is CASSLYRDRVTQYF. CDR3 DNA: TGTGCCAGCAGCCTATACCGGGACAGGGTTACGCAGTATTTT.

This clonotype is medium-sized in the sample. The chain employs TRBV20-1 and TRBJ2-7; 10 bases are a match to TRBD2. CDR1 and CDR2 from the germline V gene are DFQATT and SNEGSKA (reference sequence). With 4 bases clipped from V and 4 bases from J, the junction kept 7 bases outside the gene matches. The CDR3 loop spans 14 amino acids. The DNA of the CDR3 is TGCAGTGCTACAAGCGGGAGGGACTATTACGAGCAGTACTTC. This translates into CSATSGRDYYEQYF.

The sample holds many counts of this clonotype. This sequence joins TRBV29-1 and TRBJ2-5; D is possibly TRBD1 or TRBD2 (5 bases each). This CDR3 region has 13 residues. The germline gives CDR1 SQVTM, CDR2 ANQGSEA. The V end was cut by 6 bases, the J end by 5 bases, with 16 bases between. The chain's CDR3 is CSVKPGAGETQYF. CDR3 nucleotides: TGCAGCGTGAAGCCCGGGGCAGGGGAGACCCAGTACTTC.

This clonotype was detected a few times. An end of the junction does not agree with germline; a read error may underlie this. The V call is TRBV12-3 or TRBV12-4, the J call TRBJ2-4, with 10 bases that match TRBD2. The CDR3 loop spans 15 amino acids. The CDR3 DNA reads TGTGCCAGCAGTTTGGGGGGAGCGGGAGGGCCGATTCCGTACTTC. This translates into CASSLGGAGGPIPYF.

This clonotype came up a few times. The chain has TRBV3-1 and TRBJ2-3; the match to TRBD2 covers 9 bases. The CDR3 is made up of 16 amino acids. Germline V gene lookup returns CDR1 LGHDT and CDR2 YNNKEL (reference sequence). The trim removed 1 base at V and 7 bases at J, leaving 9 bases unmatched. The CDR3 here is CASSQGPSGASNTQYF. DNA for the CDR3: TGTGCCAGCAGCCAAGGGCCTAGCGGGGCCTCAAATACGCAGTATTTT.

A few counts support this clonotype. This chain uses TRBV6-5 with TRBJ1-4, with D uncertain. CDR1 is MNHEY and CDR2 is SVGAGI in the germline V gene. V was cut by 6 bases and J by 8 bases, with 10 bases left in between. The CDR3 spans 12 residues. As DNA, the CDR3 is TGTGCCAGCAGCCGCGCCGACGAAAAACTGTTTTTT. Encoded protein: CASSRADEKLFF.

This clonotype was detected ten times or more. This chain joins TRBV7-2 and TRBJ2-4, with D perhaps TRBD1 or TRBD2 (6 bases each). The germline V gene has CDR1 SGHTA and CDR2 FQGNSA. The CDR3 consists of 17 residues. Trimming shortened V by 0 bases and J by 1 base, and 13 bases separated the two germline ends. Here the CDR3 DNA reads TGTGCCAGCAGCTTAGCGAGTCAGGGGAGGGCCAAAAACATTCAGTACTTC. Encoded protein: CASSLASQGRAKNIQYF.

This clonotype was seen a handful of times. The gene calls are TRBV6-5 and TRBJ1-4, with a tentative D call TRBD1 (5 bases). The CDR3 is made up of 16 amino acids. V dropped 0 bases and J dropped 8 bases, with 16 bases sitting between them. Germline V CDR1 and CDR2: MNHEY, SVGAGI. The CDR3 here is CASSYSEGSLGEKLFF. In DNA, the CDR3 is TGTGCCAGCAGTTACTCAGAGGGGAGCCTGGGGGAAAAACTGTTTTTT.

This clonotype turned up a few times. This chain uses TRBV20-1 with TRBJ2-3; D may be TRBD2 (5 bases). Trimming pared 1 base from V and 5 bases from J, leaving 7 bases between. This CDR3 is built from 12 residues. The germline V gene encodes CDR1 DFQATT and CDR2 SNEGSKA (reference sequence). CDR3 DNA: TGCAGTGCTAGAGTCCGGGGAGATACGCAGTATTTT. Encoded protein: CSARVRGDTQYF.

The chain carries TRBV7-6 and TRBJ2-3; D is uncertain. The germline CDR1 and CDR2 sequences are SGHVS and FNYEAQ. Trimming removed 6 bases from V and 1 base from J, with 11 bases in between. The CDR3 is made up of 14 amino acids. The CDR3 DNA sequence: TGTGCCAGCAGTCCTACCTGGGGCACAGATACGCAGTATTTT. Translation: CASSPTWGTDTQYF.

This clonotype was seen a few times. The chain carries TRBV18 and TRBJ2-7, with a weak D call TRBD2 (5 bases). The CDR3 consists of 15 residues. The germline CDR1 and CDR2 sequences are KGHSH and LQKENI. V was pared by 0 bases and J by 0 bases, with 9 bases between. CDR3 DNA: TGTGCCAGCTCACCACCTAGCGCGAGCTCCTACGAGCAGTACTTC. As protein: CASSPPSASSYEQYF.

This clonotype occurred a few times. V and J are TRBV10-3 and TRBJ2-7, with D maybe TRBD2 (6 bases). V shed 8 bases and J shed 3 bases, with 17 bases lying between them. This CDR3 spans 14 amino acids. Germline V gene sequence: CDR1 ENHRY, CDR2 SYGVKD. CDR3 coding DNA: TGTGCCATCGGCCGTACCGGGAGTATCTACGAGCAGTACTTC. Translation: CAIGRTGSIYEQYF.

V usage is TRBV25-1 and J usage is TRBJ1-2; D ambiguous. Germline assignment: CDR1 MGHDK and CDR2 SYGVNS. The length of the CDR3 is 12 residues. Trimming pared 7 bases from V and 4 bases from J, leaving 10 bases between. CDR3 amino acids: CASIIHVYGYTF. In nucleotides, the CDR3 is TGTGCCAGCATAATACACGTCTATGGCTACACCTTC.

The chain uses TRBV20-1 and TRBJ2-3; D is unresolved. The germline CDR1 and CDR2 sequences are DFQATT and SNEGSKA (reference sequence). The CDR3 consists of 16 residues. V dropped 5 bases and J dropped 0 bases, with 18 bases sitting between them. CDR3 sequence reads: CSASPTHFSSTDTQYF. The CDR3, as DNA: TGCAGTGCTTCTCCAACACACTTCTCTAGCACAGATACGCAGTATTTT.

This clonotype appeared many times. This chain connects TRBV7-9 to TRBJ2-5, with a tentative D call TRBD2 (6 bases). Trimming took off 4 bases at V and 0 bases at J, with 15 bases between the two ends. The length of the CDR3 is 16 residues. CDR1 is SEHNR, CDR2 FQNEAQ, per germline (reference sequence). The CDR3 DNA reads as TGTGCCAGCAGCTCCGGGGGAAAGCACCACCAAGAGACCCAGTACTTC. This gives the protein CASSSGGKHHQETQYF.

The J gene is TRBJ2-3, the V gene TRBV7-2; 7 bases align to TRBD2. After removal of 1 base from V and 5 bases from J, the junction contained 6 bases not matched to a gene. Germline V gives CDR1 SGHTA, CDR2 FQGNSA. The CDR3 sequence is 15 residues long. The CDR3 reads CASSLESREVDTQYF. CDR3 nucleotides: TGTGCCAGCAGCTTAGAATCCCGGGAGGTAGATACGCAGTATTTT.

This chain uses TRBV7-9 with TRBJ1-2; D gene unclear. This CDR3 is built from 14 residues. Germline CDR1 SEHNR, CDR2 FQNEAQ (reference sequence). The germline V and J ends were trimmed by 0 bases and 4 bases, with 9 bases remaining between them. Written as DNA, the CDR3 is TGTGCCAGCAGCTTAGCGGTGGAGTCCTATGGCTACACCTTC. It specifies CASSLAVESYGYTF.

CDR3 DNA sequence: TGCAGCGTCTCGGCCGGGTCGCTCCGCGGGGAGCTGTTTTTT. Its translation: CSVSAGSLRGELFF. The chain uses TRBV29-1 and TRBJ2-2; D ambiguous. Germline V lookup: CDR1 SQVTM, CDR2 ANQGSEA. This CDR3 spans 14 amino acids. V was trimmed by 6 bases and J by 7 bases, leaving 18 bases between them.

The V and J genes are TRBV14 and TRBJ1-6; TRBD1 might be the D (5 bases). V shed 4 bases and J shed 3 bases, with 13 bases lying between them. Germline CDR1 and CDR2: SGHDN and FVKESK. This CDR3 is 16 amino acids long. The CDR3 is CASSLNRDGYNSPLHF. CDR3 DNA: TGTGCCAGCAGCCTGAACCGGGACGGCTATAATTCACCCCTCCACTTT.